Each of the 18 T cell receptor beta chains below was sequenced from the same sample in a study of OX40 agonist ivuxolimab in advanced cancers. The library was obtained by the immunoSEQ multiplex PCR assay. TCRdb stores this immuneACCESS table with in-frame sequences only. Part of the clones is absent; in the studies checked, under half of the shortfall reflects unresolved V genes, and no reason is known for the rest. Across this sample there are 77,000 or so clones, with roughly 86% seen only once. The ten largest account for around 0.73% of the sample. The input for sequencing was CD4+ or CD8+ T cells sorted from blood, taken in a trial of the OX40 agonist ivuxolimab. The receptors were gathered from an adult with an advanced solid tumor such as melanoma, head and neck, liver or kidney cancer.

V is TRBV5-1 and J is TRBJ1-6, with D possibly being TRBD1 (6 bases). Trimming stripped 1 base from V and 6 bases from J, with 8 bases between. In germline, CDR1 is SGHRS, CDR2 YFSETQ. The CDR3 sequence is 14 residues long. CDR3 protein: CASSLWDTNSPLHF. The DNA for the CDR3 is TGCGCCAGCAGCTTGTGGGACACTAATTCACCCCTCCACTTT. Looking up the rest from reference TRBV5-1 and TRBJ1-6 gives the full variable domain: KAGVTQTPRYLIKTRGQQVTLSCSPISGHRSVSWYQQTPGQGLQFLFEYFSETQRNKGNFPGRFSGRQFSNSRSEMNVSTLELGDSALYLCASSLWDTNSPLHFGNGTRLTVT.

CDR3: CASSDRQGEANVLTF. The CDR3 DNA reads as TGTGCCAGCAGTGACCGACAGGGCGAGGCCAACGTCCTGACTTTC. The rearrangement uses TRBV6-4 and TRBJ2-6; 7 bases agree with TRBD1. V lost 2 bases and J lost 6; bases outside the gene matches: 4. The CDR3 has 15 amino acids. Germline loops: CDR1 MRHNA, CDR2 SNTAGT.

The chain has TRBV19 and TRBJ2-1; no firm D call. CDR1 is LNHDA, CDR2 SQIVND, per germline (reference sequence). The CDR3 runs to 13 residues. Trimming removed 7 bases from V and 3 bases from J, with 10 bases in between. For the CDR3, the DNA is TGTGCCAGTACTGGGCGGAACTACAATGAGCAGTTCTTC. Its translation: CASTGRNYNEQFF. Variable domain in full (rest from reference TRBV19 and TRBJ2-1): DGGITQSPKYLFRKEGQNVTLSCEQNLNHDAMYWYRQDPGQGLRLIYYSQIVNDFQKGDIAEGYSVSREKKESFPLTVTSAQKNPTAFYLCASTGRNYNEQFFGPGTRLTVL.

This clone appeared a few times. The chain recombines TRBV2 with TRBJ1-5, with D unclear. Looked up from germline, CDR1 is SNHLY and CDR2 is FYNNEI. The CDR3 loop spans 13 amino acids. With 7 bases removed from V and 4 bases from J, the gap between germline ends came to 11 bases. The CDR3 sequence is CASNGQKNQPQHF. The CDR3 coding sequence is TGTGCCAGCAATGGGCAGAAAAATCAGCCCCAGCATTTT.

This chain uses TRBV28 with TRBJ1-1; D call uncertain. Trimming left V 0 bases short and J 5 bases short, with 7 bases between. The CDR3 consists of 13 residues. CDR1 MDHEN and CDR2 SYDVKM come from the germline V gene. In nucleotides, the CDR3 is TGTGCCAGCAGTTTATGGAAAGGTACTGAAGCTTTCTTT. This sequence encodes CASSLWKGTEAFF.

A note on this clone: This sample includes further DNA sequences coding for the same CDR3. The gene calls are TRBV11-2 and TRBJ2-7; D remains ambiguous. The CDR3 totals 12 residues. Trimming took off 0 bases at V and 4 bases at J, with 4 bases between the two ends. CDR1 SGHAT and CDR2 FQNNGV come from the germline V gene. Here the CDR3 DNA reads TGTGCCAGCAGCTTAGAGGGGTACGAGCAGTACTTC. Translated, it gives CASSLEGYEQYF.

The CDR3 here is CASSFVSGSDTQYF. Written as DNA, the CDR3 is TGTGCCAGCAGCTTTGTTAGCGGGAGTGATACGCAGTATTTT. The V and J genes are TRBV7-8 and TRBJ2-3, with 9 positions matching TRBD2. Germline V lookup: CDR1 SGHVS, CDR2 FQNEAQ. The CDR3 totals 14 residues. V gave up 3 bases and J gave up 6 bases; unmatched junction bases: 4.

The chain's CDR3 is CASSGLGTGYNSPLHF. The CDR3 DNA is TGTGCCAGCAGTGGGCTTGGGACAGGGTACAATTCACCCCTCCACTTT. This chain connects TRBV2 to TRBJ1-6; 9 bases are a match to TRBD1. The CDR3 length is 16 residues. With V trimmed by 4 bases and J by 7 bases, 8 bases remained unmatched. The germline V gene has CDR1 SNHLY and CDR2 FYNNEI.

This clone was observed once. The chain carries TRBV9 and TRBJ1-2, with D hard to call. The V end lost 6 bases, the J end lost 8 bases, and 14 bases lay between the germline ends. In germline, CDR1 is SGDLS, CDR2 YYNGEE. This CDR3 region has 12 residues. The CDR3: CASNSIPRGYTF. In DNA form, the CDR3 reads TGTGCCAGCAACAGCATCCCCCGGGGCTACACCTTC.

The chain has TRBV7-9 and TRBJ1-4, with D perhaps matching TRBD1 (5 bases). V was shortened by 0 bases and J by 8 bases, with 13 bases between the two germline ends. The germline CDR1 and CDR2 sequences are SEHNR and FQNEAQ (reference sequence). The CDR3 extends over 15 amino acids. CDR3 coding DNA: TGTGCCAGCAGCTTAGCCGGGACGGTACAAGAAAAACTGTTTTTT. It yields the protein CASSLAGTVQEKLFF. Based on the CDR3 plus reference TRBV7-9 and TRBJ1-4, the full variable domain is DTGVSQNPRHKITKRGQNVTFRCDPISEHNRLYWYRQTLGQGPEFLTYFQNEAQLEKSRLLSDRFSAERPKGSFSTLEIQRTEQGDSAMYLCASSLAGTVQEKLFFGSGTQLSVL.

The CDR3 DNA follows: TGTGCCAGCCGAACGGACAGGCGCTATGGCTACACCTTC. It is translated as CASRTDRRYGYTF. J is TRBJ1-2 and V is TRBV28; 7 nucleotides align to TRBD1. The CDR3 runs to 13 residues. Germline assignment: CDR1 MDHEN and CDR2 SYDVKM. With 8 bases clipped from V and 4 bases from J, the junction kept 7 bases outside the gene matches.

This chain's CDR3 is CASSFGGTGGNEQYF. For the CDR3, the DNA is TGTGCCAGCAGTTTCGGCGGGACAGGTGGCAACGAGCAGTACTTC. This rearrangement joins TRBV27 to TRBJ2-7; 8 bases agree with TRBD1. CDR1 MNHEY and CDR2 SMNVEV come from the germline V gene (reference sequence). Trimming removed 3 bases from V and 5 bases from J; junction bases left unmatched: 9. The CDR3 is 15 amino acids.

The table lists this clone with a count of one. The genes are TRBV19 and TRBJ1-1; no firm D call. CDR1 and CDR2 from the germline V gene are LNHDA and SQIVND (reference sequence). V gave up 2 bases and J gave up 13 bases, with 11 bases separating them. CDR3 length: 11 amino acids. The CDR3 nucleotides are TGTGCCAGTAGTATACAGGAGGCGCGTTTCTTT. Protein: CASSIQEARFF.

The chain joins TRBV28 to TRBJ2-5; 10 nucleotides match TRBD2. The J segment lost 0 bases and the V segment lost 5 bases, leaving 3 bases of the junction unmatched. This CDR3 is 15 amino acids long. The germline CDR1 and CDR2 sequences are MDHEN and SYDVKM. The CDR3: CASSPGLADQETQYF. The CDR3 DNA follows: TGTGCCAGCAGTCCAGGACTAGCGGACCAAGAGACCCAGTACTTC.

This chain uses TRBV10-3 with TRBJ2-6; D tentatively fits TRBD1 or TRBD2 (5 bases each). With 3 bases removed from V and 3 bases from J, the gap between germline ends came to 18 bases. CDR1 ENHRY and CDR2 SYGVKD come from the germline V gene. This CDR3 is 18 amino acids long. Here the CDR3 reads CAISDPRGGIGGANVLTF. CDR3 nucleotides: TGTGCCATCAGTGACCCCCGTGGGGGTATAGGTGGGGCCAACGTCCTGACTTTC.

The chain's CDR3 is CASSAAQGGQETQYF. The CDR3 DNA follows: TGTGCCAGCAGTGCAGCACAGGGAGGTCAAGAGACCCAGTACTTC. J is TRBJ2-5 and V is TRBV28; tentatively, D is TRBD1 or TRBD2 (6 bases each). V dropped 5 bases and J dropped 2 bases, with 15 bases sitting between them. This CDR3 is 15 amino acids long. Germline V gene sequence: CDR1 MDHEN, CDR2 SYDVKM.

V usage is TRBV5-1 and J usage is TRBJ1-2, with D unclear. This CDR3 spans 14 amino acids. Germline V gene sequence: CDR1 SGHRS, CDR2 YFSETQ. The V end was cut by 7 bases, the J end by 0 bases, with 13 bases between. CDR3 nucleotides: TGCGCCAGCGGTCATGACACCTCTAACTATGGCTACACCTTC. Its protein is CASGHDTSNYGYTF.

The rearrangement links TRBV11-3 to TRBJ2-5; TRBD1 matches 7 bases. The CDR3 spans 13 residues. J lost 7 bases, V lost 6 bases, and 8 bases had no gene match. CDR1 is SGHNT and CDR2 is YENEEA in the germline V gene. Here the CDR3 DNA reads TGTGCCAGCAGTTCTGGGACAGCGCCGACCCAGTACTTC. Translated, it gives CASSSGTAPTQYF.